What follows is one T cell receptor beta chain and its context. Its antigen remains unknown. This record belongs to a study of T cells in Graves' hyperthyroidism and ophthalmopathy. Germline-derived CDR1 and CDR2 are DFQATT and SNEGSKA (reference sequence). The CDR3 contains 13 residues. Trimming removed 4 bases at V and 4 bases at J, with 14 bases between. Overall study findings and caveats: Ophthalmopathy could be told apart from stable hyperthyroidism with a 13 V-J model.

Amplification yielded TCR beta CDR3 regions, with RNA transcripts as the source. The TCR CDR3 was amplified in a first-round RT-PCR using the HTBI primer set. TCRdb used MiXCR to reprocess the multiplex PCR reads, holding one entry per CDR3 protein. This table holds about 480,000 distinct CDR3 sequences, approximately 14% found once. This TCR was sampled from a woman aged 18-35 years with Graves' hyperthyroidism. The V and J genes are TRBV20-1 and TRBJ2-7; D possibly corresponds to TRBD2 (6 bases). The specimen sequenced was blood. CDR3 bases: TGCAGTGCTACTGCTGGAGGGCCGTACGAGCAGTACTTC. Translation: CSATAGGPYEQYF.